The sequence of this TCR beta chain was determined in a study of blood T cell repertoires in COVID-19. Study context: Some COVID-19 samples were acute and others convalescent; all came from the United States, Italy and Spain. Sample material is recorded as cDNA or gDNA derived from T cells, B-cell-depleted T cells, or PBMCs.

Germline CDR1 and CDR2: SNHLY and FYNNEI. The CDR3 totals 16 residues. Trimming cost V 6 bases and J 0 bases; bases outside gene matches: 5. As originally analysed: Amplification of reference gene primers provided the estimated nucleated cell counts. This table comes from immunoSEQ multiplex PCR, and its TCRdb copy is limited to in-frame clones, with some not included. The DNA was the basis for D and trimming; V, J and clone size are from that table. The sample yields about 50,000 clones, roughly 83% seen once. V is TRBV2 and J is TRBJ1-6; 7 bases map to TRBD1. The sequenced material came from peripheral blood. The TCR originated in a woman between 55 and 75 years old with acute or convalescent COVID-19. The CDR3 DNA follows: TGTGCCAGCAGCCGACAGGGAAGCTCCTATAATTCACCCCTCCACTTT. It encodes CASSRQGSSYNSPLHF.